A selection of T cell receptor beta chains follows, all from one sample in a study of T cell repertoires in cytomegalovirus infection. TCRdb redid the calling of the reads with MiXCR, one entry per CDR3 protein. This table holds more than 400,000 distinct CDR3 sequences, more than 25% found once. Material for sequencing was PBMCs. The receptors come from a human donor in good health (CMV status not recorded). Some clones in this sample may be carry-over from other donors' samples. The CDR3 runs from the conserved cysteine through the conserved F or W. A D gene is named only where the DNA matches it firmly. Clone size is not always given. Where it is, it says once, few, many or a class for expanded clones.

>TRBV5-6|.|TRBJ1-1|.|13
TGTGCCAGCAGCCCCCGGGGGGGAAGTGAAGCTTTCTTT
CASSPRGGSEAFF
>TRBV30|once|TRBJ1-2|.|15
TGTGCCTGGAGTGTATTCCGGGAAGGGGCCTATGGCTACACCTTC
CAWSVFREGAYGYTF
>TRBV2|.|TRBJ2-7|.|15
TGTGCCAGCAGCCCCCTCGCGGTAGCTGCCTACGAGCAGTACTTC
CASSPLAVAAYEQYF
>TRBV19|.|TRBJ1-2|.|12
TGTGCCAGTAGTTTCGACAACTATGGCTACACCTTC
CASSFDNYGYTF
>TRBV6-6|.|TRBJ2-5|.|17
TGTGCCAGCAGTTACTCGAGACTTGTCAGACAGGACCAGACCCAGTACTTC
CASSYSRLVRQDQTQYF
>TRBV7-9|.|TRBJ2-5|TRBD2|16
TGTGCCAGCAGCCAACCTAGCGGGAGGGCCAAAGAGACCCAGTACTTC
CASSQPSGRAKETQYF
>TRBV7-9|many|TRBJ2-5|.|14
TGTGCCAGCAGCTTGATATCAGGACAAGAGACCCAGTACTTC
CASSLISGQETQYF
>TRBV7-2|many|TRBJ2-1|.|15
TGTGCCAGCAGCGCAACGGGAGTGACCTACAATGAGCAGTTCTTC
CASSATGVTYNEQFF
>TRBV14|.|TRBJ2-1|TRBD2|15
TGTGCCAGCAGCCAAGTTTTCGGGAGGTTCGATGAGCAGTTCTTC
CASSQVFGRFDEQFF
>TRBV4-1|.|TRBJ2-7|.|15
TGCGCCAGCAGCCAAGATCCCAGCCCTACCTACGAGCAGTACTTC
CASSQDPSPTYEQYF
>TRBV7-4|many|TRBJ1-1|.|13
TGTGCCAGCAGCTTCGGAAGGGTTCGGCGAGCTTTCTTT
CASSFGRVRRAFF
>TRBV28|few|TRBJ2-7|.|11
TGTGCCAGCAGGGTACAGGGCGGCCAGTACTTC
CASRVQGGQYF
>TRBV11-1|few|TRBJ2-1|.|18
TGTGCCAGCAGCTCCCCCGGTGGCGGGACACATAACGTAGGAGAGCAGTTCTTC
CASSSPGGGTHNVGEQFF
>TRBV12-3/TRBV12-4|.|TRBJ1-2|TRBD1|13
TGTGCCAGCAGACTTCAGGGGGTCTATGGCTACACCTTC
CASRLQGVYGYTF
>TRBV3-1|few|TRBJ1-5|.|14
TGTGCCAGCAGCCCTCGGGGGACGGTGCGGCCCCAGCATTTT
CASSPRGTVRPQHF
>TRBV12-3/TRBV12-4|.|TRBJ2-1|TRBD2|14
TGTGCCAGCAGATTAGCGGGGGGAGAGGGGGAGCAGTTCTTC
CASRLAGGEGEQFF
>TRBV28|.|TRBJ2-6|TRBD1|16
TGTGCCAGCGGACAGGATTTAGACTCTGGGGCCAACGTCCTGACTTTC
CASGQDLDSGANVLTF
>TRBV5-4|.|TRBJ2-3|.|16
TGTGCCAGCAGCTCAACCGAACGTGCTGGCACAGATACGCAGTATTTT
CASSSTERAGTDTQYF
>TRBV20-1|few|TRBJ2-7|.|11
TGCAGTTCCTGGGGAATGGGCGAGCAGTACTTC
CSSWGMGEQYF
>TRBV6-6|.|TRBJ1-1|.|13
TGTGCCAGCAGTGACCCAGGAGGGTTTGAAGCTTTCTTT
CASSDPGGFEAFF
>TRBV7-2|many|TRBJ2-3|.|16
TGTGCCAGCAGACGTACAGGGTCGCTTAGCACAGATACGCAGTATTTT
CASRRTGSLSTDTQYF
>TRBV11-3|many|TRBJ2-1|TRBD2|18
TGTGCCAGCAGCTTAGATCAAGGGGGGACTAGTACTCTTAATGAGCAGTTCTTC
CASSLDQGGTSTLNEQFF
>TRBV9|.|TRBJ2-1|.|11
TGTGCCAGCAGCGCCGGACAGTCTCTGTTCTTC
CASSAGQSLFF
>TRBV7-2|.|TRBJ2-7|.|15
TGTGCCAGCAGCACCGTGACACCAGGCTCCTACGAGCAGTACTTC
CASSTVTPGSYEQYF
>TRBV19|few|TRBJ1-3|.|17
TGTGCCAGTAGTATTAAGGGCGACTCTCACTCTGGAAACACCATATATTTT
CASSIKGDSHSGNTIYF
>TRBV6-2/TRBV6-3|.|TRBJ1-2|.|15
TGTGCCAGCACAAAGACCTCCGTTCTTTTCTATGGCTACACCTTC
CASTKTSVLFYGYTF
>TRBV10-2|few|TRBJ1-5|.|15
TGCGCCAGCAGTGACCCGAGACGGAGCAATCAGCCCCAGCATTTT
CASSDPRRSNQPQHF
>TRBV19|few|TRBJ2-1|TRBD1|15
TGTGCCAGTAGCGCCGGGACAGGGCGAGACAATGAGCAGTTCTTC
CASSAGTGRDNEQFF
>TRBV29-1|.|TRBJ1-2|.|14
TGCAGCGTTGAAGGGAAGGGGGTTAACTATGGCTACACCTTC
CSVEGKGVNYGYTF
>TRBV20-1|once|TRBJ2-3|.|15
TGCAGTGCTAGAGATATGAGGATTCCCACAGATACGCAGTATTTT
CSARDMRIPTDTQYF
>TRBV7-9|few|TRBJ1-5|TRBD1|16
TGTGCCAGCAGCCAGGTAGATGACAGGGGCAATCAGCCCCAGCATTTT
CASSQVDDRGNQPQHF
>TRBV6-5|few|TRBJ2-2|.|18
TGTGCCAGCAGTTACCTGGGGCTAGCTTATTGGAACACCGGGGAGCTGTTTTTT
CASSYLGLAYWNTGELFF
>TRBV6-8|.|TRBJ1-2|TRBD1|15
TGTGCCAGCAGTCCCCCGGGACAGGGGAGCTATGGCTACACCTTC
CASSPPGQGSYGYTF
>TRBV7-9|.|TRBJ2-3|TRBD1|14
TGTGCCAGCAGTCCAGACAGGGCATCAGATACGCAGTATTTT
CASSPDRASDTQYF
>TRBV19|.|TRBJ2-1|.|17
TGTGCCAGTAGTACTGGGGCCGGGTCCCCTACATTCAATGAGCAGTTCTTC
CASSTGAGSPTFNEQFF
>TRBV28|many|TRBJ1-5|TRBD1|15
TGTGCCAGCAGCACCGGGACAGAATCTAATCAGCCCCAGCATTTT
CASSTGTESNQPQHF
>TRBV20-1|.|TRBJ2-4|.|13
TGCAGTGCTCGTCTTATATCCAAAAACATTCAGTACTTC
CSARLISKNIQYF
>TRBV12-3/TRBV12-4|few|TRBJ1-2|.|13
TGTGCCAGCAGCGCAACGGTCGGCTATGGCTACACCTTC
CASSATVGYGYTF
>TRBV27|.|TRBJ2-6|TRBD1|20
TGTGCCAGCAGTTCGATCCACGGGACAGGGGGCTATTCAGGGGCCAACGTCCTGACTTTC
CASSSIHGTGGYSGANVLTF